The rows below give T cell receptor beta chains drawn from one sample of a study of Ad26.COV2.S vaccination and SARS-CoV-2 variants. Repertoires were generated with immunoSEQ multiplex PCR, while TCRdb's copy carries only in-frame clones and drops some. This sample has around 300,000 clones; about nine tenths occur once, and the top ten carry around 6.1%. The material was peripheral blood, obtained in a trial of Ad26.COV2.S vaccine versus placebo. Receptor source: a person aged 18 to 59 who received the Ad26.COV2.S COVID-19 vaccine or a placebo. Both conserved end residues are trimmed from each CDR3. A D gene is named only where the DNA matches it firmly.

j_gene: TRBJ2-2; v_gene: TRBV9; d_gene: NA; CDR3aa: ASSARLNTGELF
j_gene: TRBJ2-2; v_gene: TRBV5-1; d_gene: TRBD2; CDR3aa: ASSLAPGGPTGELF
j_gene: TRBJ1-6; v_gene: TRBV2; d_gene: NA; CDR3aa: ASSEGLTEGSPLH
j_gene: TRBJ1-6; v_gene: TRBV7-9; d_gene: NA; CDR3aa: ASSLMAQGSPLH
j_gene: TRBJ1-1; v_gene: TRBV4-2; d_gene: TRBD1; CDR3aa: ASSQGAGGAEAF
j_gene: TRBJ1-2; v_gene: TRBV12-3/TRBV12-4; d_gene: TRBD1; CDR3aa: ASSLEGASGYT
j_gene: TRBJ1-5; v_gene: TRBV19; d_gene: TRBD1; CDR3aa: ASTTGQGIIQPQH
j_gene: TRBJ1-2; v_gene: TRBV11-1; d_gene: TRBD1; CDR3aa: ASSQGQNYGYT
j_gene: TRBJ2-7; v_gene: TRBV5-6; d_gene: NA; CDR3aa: ASSSGTWYEQY
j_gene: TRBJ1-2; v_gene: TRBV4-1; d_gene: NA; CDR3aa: ASSPAGTNYGYT
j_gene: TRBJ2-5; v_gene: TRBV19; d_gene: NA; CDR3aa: ASSGSQQETQY
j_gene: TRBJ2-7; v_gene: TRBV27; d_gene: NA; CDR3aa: ASSLRGGWEQY
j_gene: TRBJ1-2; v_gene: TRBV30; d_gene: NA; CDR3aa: AWKAAVGYGYT
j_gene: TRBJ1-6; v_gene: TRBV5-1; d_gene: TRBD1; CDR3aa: ASTTGDGSSYNSPLH
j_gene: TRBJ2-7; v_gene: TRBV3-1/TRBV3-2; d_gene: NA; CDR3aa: ASSPEGQIYEQY
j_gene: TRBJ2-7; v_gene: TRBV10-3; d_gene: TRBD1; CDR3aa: AISDRQGSSYEQY
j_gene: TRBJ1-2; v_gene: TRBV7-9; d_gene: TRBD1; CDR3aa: ASSLPGTGDGYGYT
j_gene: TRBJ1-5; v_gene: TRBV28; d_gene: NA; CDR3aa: ASSFFGQGNQPQH
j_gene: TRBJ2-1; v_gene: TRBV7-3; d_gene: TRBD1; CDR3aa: ASSLNPGGENEQF
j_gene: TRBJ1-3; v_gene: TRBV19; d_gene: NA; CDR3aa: ASSGRVVH
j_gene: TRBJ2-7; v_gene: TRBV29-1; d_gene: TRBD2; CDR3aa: SVLTSGMYEQY
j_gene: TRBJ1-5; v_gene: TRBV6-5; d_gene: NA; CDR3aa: ASRGVSSSNQPQH
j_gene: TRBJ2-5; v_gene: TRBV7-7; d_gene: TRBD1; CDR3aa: ASSLRSGDRGGETQY
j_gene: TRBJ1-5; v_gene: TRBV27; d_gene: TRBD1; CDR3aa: ASSPGQVHQPQH
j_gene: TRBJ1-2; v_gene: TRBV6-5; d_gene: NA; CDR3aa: ASSPGRTYGYT
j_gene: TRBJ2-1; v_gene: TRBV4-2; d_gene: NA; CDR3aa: ASSHGGRGDEQF
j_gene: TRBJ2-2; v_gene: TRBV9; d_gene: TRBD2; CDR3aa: ASSVAPGTSGVAGELF
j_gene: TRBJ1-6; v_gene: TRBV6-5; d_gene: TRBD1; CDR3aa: AIAGGYNSPLH
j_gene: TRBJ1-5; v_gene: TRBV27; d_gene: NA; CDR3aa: ASSFGGIGQPQH
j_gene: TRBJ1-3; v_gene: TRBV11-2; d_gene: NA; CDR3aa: ASSHPPGSGNTIY
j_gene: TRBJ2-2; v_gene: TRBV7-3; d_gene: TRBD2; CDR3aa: ASSIGLGDTGELF
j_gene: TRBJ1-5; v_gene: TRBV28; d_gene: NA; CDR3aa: AGRTAGGRDEPQH
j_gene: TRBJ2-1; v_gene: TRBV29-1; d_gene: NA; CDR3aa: SVEEREISYNEQF
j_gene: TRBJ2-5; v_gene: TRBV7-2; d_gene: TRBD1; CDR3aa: ASSLPGGALKTQY
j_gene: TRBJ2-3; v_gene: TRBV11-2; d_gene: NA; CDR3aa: ASSLNTGRTDTQY
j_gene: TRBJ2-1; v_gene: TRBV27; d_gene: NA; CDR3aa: ASSFLEATNEQF
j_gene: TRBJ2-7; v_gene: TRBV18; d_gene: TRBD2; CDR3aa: ASSPTSGSYEQY
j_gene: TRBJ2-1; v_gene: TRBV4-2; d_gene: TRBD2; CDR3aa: ASSQGGLAVGNEQF
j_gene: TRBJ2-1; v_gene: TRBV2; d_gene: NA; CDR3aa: ASSVREQF
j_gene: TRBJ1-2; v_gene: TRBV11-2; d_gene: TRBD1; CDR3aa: ASSSTGVYGYT
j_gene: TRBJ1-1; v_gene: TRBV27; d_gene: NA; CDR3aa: ASSLLQGSMNTEAF
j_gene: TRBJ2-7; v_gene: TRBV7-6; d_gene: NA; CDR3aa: ASSLGRDYEQY
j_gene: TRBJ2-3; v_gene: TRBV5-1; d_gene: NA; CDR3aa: ASSLEARTDTQY
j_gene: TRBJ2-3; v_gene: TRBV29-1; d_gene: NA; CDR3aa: SVGLGTSHTQY
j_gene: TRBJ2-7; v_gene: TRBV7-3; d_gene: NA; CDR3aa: ASSPTDSSYEQY
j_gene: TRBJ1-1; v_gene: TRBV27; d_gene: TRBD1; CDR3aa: ASSSGTGIEAF
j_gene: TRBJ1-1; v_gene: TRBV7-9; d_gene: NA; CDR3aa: ASSPGGAGMNTEAF
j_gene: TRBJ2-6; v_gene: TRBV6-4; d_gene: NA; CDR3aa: ASSDDSSGANVLT
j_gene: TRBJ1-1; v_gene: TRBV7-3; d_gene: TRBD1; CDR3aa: ASSLTMGLDRAPF
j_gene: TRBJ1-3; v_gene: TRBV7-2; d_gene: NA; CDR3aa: ASSVLSTNSGNTIY
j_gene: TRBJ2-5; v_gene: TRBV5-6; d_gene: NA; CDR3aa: ASRSRMQGQETQY
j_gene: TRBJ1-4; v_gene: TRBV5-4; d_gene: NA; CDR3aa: ASSARAGEGVEKLF
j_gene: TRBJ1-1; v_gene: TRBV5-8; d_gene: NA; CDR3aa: ASSLGDEAF
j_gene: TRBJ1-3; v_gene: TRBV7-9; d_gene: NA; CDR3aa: ASSLALGPEGNTIY
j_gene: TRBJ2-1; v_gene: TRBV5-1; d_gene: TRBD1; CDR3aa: ASSLGDRGLLF
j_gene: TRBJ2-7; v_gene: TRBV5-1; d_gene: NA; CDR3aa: ASSLEVTYEQY
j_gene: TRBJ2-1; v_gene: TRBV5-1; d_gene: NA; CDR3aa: ASRPGGLPVASSYNEQF